These 13 T cell receptor beta chains were all obtained from the same sample, sequenced in a study of cytomegalovirus exposure and HLA in healthy donors. Sequenced by immunoSEQ multiplex PCR; TCRdb stores in-frame clones only, minus some. The sample shows 200,000 to 250,000 clones, about nine tenths of them seen only once. The source material was PBMCs. These receptor sequences come from a woman aged 18-35 years in good health and CMV-seropositive.

The chain is built from TRBV5-1 and TRBJ1-4; possibly TRBD1 for D (5 bases). Germline CDR1 and CDR2: SGHRS and YFSETQ. V lost 4 bases and J lost 8, with 12 bases in between. CDR3 size: 13 residues. CDR3 sequence reads: CASSLEGREKLFF. DNA of the CDR3: TGCGCCAGCAGCCTCGAGGGGAGGGAAAAACTGTTTTTT.

J is TRBJ1-1 and V is TRBV2; TRBD1 matches at 7 bases. Germline loops: CDR1 SNHLY, CDR2 FYNNEI. V dropped 7 bases and J dropped 3; count of bases not matched to a gene: 20. This CDR3 is built from 18 residues. The CDR3 protein is CASKRFPARGREDTEAFF. CDR3 DNA sequence: TGTGCCAGCAAAAGATTCCCCGCTAGGGGGCGCGAGGACACTGAAGCTTTCTTT. Complete variable domain (other parts from reference TRBV2 and TRBJ1-1): EPEVTQTPSHQVTQMGQEVILRCVPISNHLYFYWYRQILGQKVEFLVSFYNNEISEKSEIFDDQFSVERPDGSNFTLKIRSTKLEDSAMYFCASKRFPARGREDTEAFFGQGTRLTVV.

The gene calls are TRBV28 and TRBJ2-3; possible D gene TRBD2, 6 bases. V was cut by 2 bases and J by 0 bases, with 9 bases left in between. The germline gives CDR1 MDHEN, CDR2 SYDVKM. The CDR3 has 15 residues. CDR3 amino acids: CASSLTGASTDTQYF. As DNA, the CDR3 is TGTGCCAGCAGTTTAACGGGAGCGAGCACAGATACGCAGTATTTT.

Only a few counts were recorded for this clone. The chain carries TRBV28 and TRBJ2-2; 10 bases agree with TRBD1. Unmatched junction bases numbered 10, after V lost 5 bases and J lost 10 bases. There are 15 residues in the CDR3. Germline loops: CDR1 MDHEN, CDR2 SYDVKM. The DNA for the CDR3 is TGTGCCAGCAGTCCCACGGACAGGGGGGATTTGGAGCTGTTTTTT. It encodes CASSPTDRGDLELFF.

The rearrangement links TRBV27 to TRBJ2-5; TRBD2 agrees at 10 bases. With V trimmed by 4 bases and J by 5 bases, 10 bases remained unmatched. The CDR3 runs to 16 residues. CDR1 and CDR2 (germline): MNHEY, SMNVEV (reference sequence). This CDR3 reads CASSWTSGSGGETQYF. CDR3 coding DNA: TGTGCCAGCAGTTGGACTAGCGGATCTGGTGGGGAGACCCAGTACTTC.

This sequence joins TRBV19 and TRBJ1-4; D might be TRBD1 (5 bases). The V gene lost 7 bases and the J gene lost 4 bases, with 22 bases spanning the gap. CDR1 is LNHDA and CDR2 is SQIVND in the germline V gene (reference sequence). The CDR3 extends over 17 amino acids. CDR3 region: CASTPQGQGAVNEKLFF. CDR3 DNA: TGTGCCAGTACACCCCAAGGGCAGGGTGCCGTTAATGAAAAACTGTTTTTT.

V and J are TRBV5-4 and TRBJ1-5; no clear D gene. Germline V gives CDR1 SGHNT, CDR2 YYREEE (reference sequence). V was trimmed by 4 bases and J by 4 bases, leaving 9 bases between them. This CDR3 has 13 amino acids. This CDR3 reads CASSPGLNQPQHF. CDR3 DNA sequence: TGTGCCAGCAGCCCCGGACTGAATCAGCCCCAGCATTTT.

V and J are TRBV30 and TRBJ2-7; 8 bases match TRBD1. The CDR3 contains 13 residues. Germline V gives CDR1 GTSNPN, CDR2 SVGIG (reference sequence). Trimming took 7 bases from V and 2 from J; bases not matched to a gene: 7. The CDR3 coding sequence is TGTGCCTCCCGGGGACAGGCGACCTACGAGCAGTACTTC. Its protein is CASRGQATYEQYF.

This chain uses TRBV7-2 with TRBJ2-1, with D maybe TRBD1 (5 bases). Trimming pared 6 bases from V and 2 bases from J, leaving 23 bases between. The CDR3 extends over 18 amino acids. CDR1 and CDR2 (germline): SGHTA, FQGNSA. The CDR3 region has the DNA TGTGCCAGCAGACCCTATGTACCCAGGGCCGGCGCCTACAATGAGCAGTTCTTC. Protein: CASRPYVPRAGAYNEQFF.

This chain joins TRBV15 and TRBJ2-7; D possibly corresponds to TRBD1 (6 bases). Germline V gene lookup returns CDR1 LNHNV and CDR2 YYDKDF (reference sequence). This CDR3 spans 13 amino acids. The V gene lost 6 bases and the J gene lost 4 bases, with 13 bases spanning the gap. The CDR3 coding sequence is TGTGCCACCAGTACCGACAGGAGGTACGAGCAGTACTTC. Translation: CATSTDRRYEQYF.

In the case of this clone: In the same sample, other DNA sequences code for this CDR3. The chain uses TRBV5-1 and TRBJ2-3; D possibly corresponds to TRBD1 (6 bases). CDR1 SGHRS and CDR2 YFSETQ come from the germline V gene. With 5 bases removed from V and 0 bases from J, the gap between germline ends came to 10 bases. The CDR3 is made up of 14 amino acids. CDR3 DNA: TGCGCCAGCAGAACAGGGCCTAGCACAGATACGCAGTATTTT. This translates into CASRTGPSTDTQYF.

The chain combines TRBV5-1 with TRBJ2-1; 11 bases align to TRBD2. Germline V gives CDR1 SGHRS, CDR2 YFSETQ. This CDR3 is built from 18 residues. The V gene end was trimmed by 1 base and the J gene end by 2 bases; junction bases not matched to a gene: 8. CDR3 bases: TGCGCCAGCAGCTTGATCCCCTCACTAGCGGGAGCCTACAATGAGCAGTTCTTC. It is translated as CASSLIPSLAGAYNEQFF.

This clone was counted a few times. The chain recombines TRBV7-9 with TRBJ1-2, with unresolved D. V was shortened by 3 bases and J by 7 bases, with 18 bases between the two germline ends. Germline loops: CDR1 SEHNR, CDR2 FQNEAQ (reference sequence). The CDR3 totals 15 residues. The CDR3, as DNA: TGTGCCAGCAGCTTGGAGGGAGGCGGTCTAGGTGGCTACACCTTC. It specifies CASSLEGGGLGGYTF.